The rows below give T cell receptor beta chains drawn from one sample of a study of Ad26.COV2.S vaccination and SARS-CoV-2 variants. Assay used: immunoSEQ multiplex PCR; TCRdb lists only in-frame clones, some missing. This sample has under 550,000 clones; approximately 90% occur once, and the top ten carry approximately 12%. Sequencing was performed on peripheral blood, taken in a trial of Ad26.COV2.S vaccine versus placebo. Every receptor here comes from a person aged 18-60 years who received the Ad26.COV2.S COVID-19 vaccine or a placebo. The CDR3 runs from the conserved cysteine through the conserved F or W. The D gene is left open where the match is weak. For some rows the clone size is stated as once, few or many, or as a class when expanded; others skip it.

cdr3_nt,cdr3_aa,j_call,d_call,clone_size,v_call
TGTGCCAGCAGCCAAGGCGAAACGCCCCAGCATTTT,CASSQGETPQHF,TRBJ1-5,-,-,TRBV3-1/TRBV3-2
TGTGCCAGCAGTTTGAGTCTCTCGCAGTATTTT,CASSLSLSQYF,TRBJ2-3,-,-,TRBV12-3/TRBV12-4
TGTGCCAGCATCCGAGGACAGGGGGCGCACAATGAGCAGTTCTTC,CASIRGQGAHNEQFF,TRBJ2-1,TRBD1,-,TRBV2
TGTGCCAGCAGTTCCGCACAGGTGAACACTGAAGCTTTCTTT,CASSSAQVNTEAFF,TRBJ1-1,-,once,TRBV6-5
TGTGCCAGCAGCTTAGGGTTAACAGATTATAGCAATCAGCCCCAGCATTTT,CASSLGLTDYSNQPQHF,TRBJ1-5,-,-,TRBV7-8
TGTGCCAGCAGCATTTACATGAACACTGAAGCTTTCTTT,CASSIYMNTEAFF,TRBJ1-1,-,-,TRBV5-4
TGTGCCAGCAGTAAGCCGGGACTAGCGGGAGTTGAGCAGTACTTC,CASSKPGLAGVEQYF,TRBJ2-7,TRBD2,-,TRBV27
TGCGCCAGCAGCCAGGTACCGGGATGGGGTCAGCCCCAGCATTTT,CASSQVPGWGQPQHF,TRBJ1-5,-,few,TRBV4-1
TGTGCCAGCAAGCTGAGGGGAGCGGGAGGCGATACGCAGTATTTT,CASKLRGAGGDTQYF,TRBJ2-3,TRBD2,-,TRBV19
TGTGCCAGCAGTTACGTGGGGGGGAGCAATCAGCCCCAGCATTTT,CASSYVGGSNQPQHF,TRBJ1-5,-,-,TRBV6-6
TGCAGCGCCCGGTTAGGGCGGGCTCCAACAGATACGCAGTATTTT,CSARLGRAPTDTQYF,TRBJ2-3,-,-,TRBV29-1
TGTGCCAGCAGCTGGGACAGGGAAACTAACTATGGCTACACCTTC,CASSWDRETNYGYTF,TRBJ1-2,TRBD1,-,TRBV6-4
TGTGCCAGCAGCGCGGGACAGGGCTCCTACGAGCAGTACTTC,CASSAGQGSYEQYF,TRBJ2-7,TRBD1,-,TRBV7-2
TGTGCCAGCAGCGGGATCAGCGGGACAGAAGCTTTCTTT,CASSGISGTEAFF,TRBJ1-1,-,-,TRBV7-2
TGTGCCAGCAGCCGCCTTCCCTACGAGCAGTACTTC,CASSRLPYEQYF,TRBJ2-7,-,-,TRBV6-2/TRBV6-3
TGTGCCAGCAGTTACAGTCCCGGGACCACCTACGAGCAGTACTTC,CASSYSPGTTYEQYF,TRBJ2-7,-,-,TRBV6-5
TGTGCCATCAGTGAGTCGTTGGAGACCCAGTACTTC,CAISESLETQYF,TRBJ2-5,-,once,TRBV10-3
TGTGCCACCAGCAGAGATCGGGGAAGTCTTAATGAAAAACTGTTTTTT,CATSRDRGSLNEKLFF,TRBJ1-4,-,-,TRBV15